The rows below give T cell receptor beta chains drawn from one sample of a study of T cell repertoires in ileal Crohn's disease. Only in-frame clones appear in the TCRdb table, and some are missing; sequencing was by immunoSEQ multiplex PCR. The repertoire has 55,000 to 65,000 clones, approximately 91% of them found once; the top ten carry approximately 2%. Sequenced material: ileal tissue. These receptors were obtained from an adult with Crohn's disease. Both conserved end residues are part of each CDR3. The D gene is left open where the match is weak. For some rows the clone size is stated as once, few or many, or as a class when expanded; others skip it.

D gene	V gene	J gene	clone size	CDR3 DNA	CDR3 protein
TRBD1	TRBV28	TRBJ1-5	NA	TGTGCCAGCAGTGAAAACAGGGGGTGGGTTCAGCCCCAGCATTTT	CASSENRGWVQPQHF
NA	TRBV7-9	TRBJ2-7	NA	TGTGCCAGCAGCTACCCCGGGATCAGCTACGAGCAGTACTTC	CASSYPGISYEQYF
TRBD2	TRBV6-6	TRBJ2-3	NA	TGTGCCAGCAGTTACCCGACGACTAGCGAGAATACGCAGTATTTT	CASSYPTTSENTQYF
NA	TRBV4-1	TRBJ1-4	NA	TGCGCCAGCAGCCAAACCAGGGGTAATGAAAAACTGTTTTTT	CASSQTRGNEKLFF
NA	TRBV27	TRBJ1-2	NA	TGTGCCAGCAGTTCAGTCGACGGCGCAGGCGGCTACACCTTC	CASSSVDGAGGYTF
NA	TRBV7-9	TRBJ1-2	once	TGTGCCAGCAGGGTTGGGGACAAGGATGGCTACACCTTC	CASRVGDKDGYTF
NA	TRBV19	TRBJ1-6	NA	TGTGCCAGTAGTGGCCCTGGGGGCCTGAATTCACCCCTCCACTTT	CASSGPGGLNSPLHF
TRBD2	TRBV9	TRBJ2-2	NA	TGTGCCAGCGGAGGGACTAGCGGGAGTGGCGGGGAGCTGTTTTTT	CASGGTSGSGGELFF
NA	TRBV5-1	TRBJ2-7	once	TGCGCCAGCAGCTTGGCTACAGGTGGGGCCTACGAGCAGTACTTC	CASSLATGGAYEQYF
NA	TRBV5-6	TRBJ2-2	NA	TGTGCCAGCAGCTTGGCCGGGGACACCGGGGAGCTGTTTTTT	CASSLAGDTGELFF
NA	TRBV18	TRBJ2-3	NA	TGTGCCAGCTCACCCCCTCGACAAGAACCAGATACGCAGTATTTT	CASSPPRQEPDTQYF
TRBD1	TRBV5-1	TRBJ2-1	NA	TGCGCCAGCAGCCGGGGGACAGGGGTTGACAATGAGCAGTTCTTC	CASSRGTGVDNEQFF
TRBD1	TRBV28	TRBJ1-5	NA	TGTGCCAGCTCCTCGGGACAGGGAAATCAGCCCCAGCATTTT	CASSSGQGNQPQHF
NA	TRBV29-1	TRBJ2-2	NA	TGCAGCGTTCTCTACACCGGGGAGCTGTTTTTT	CSVLYTGELFF
NA	TRBV28	TRBJ1-5	NA	TGTGCCAGCCGAGGCCGGAGCAATCAGCCCCAGCATTTT	CASRGRSNQPQHF
TRBD2	TRBV4-1	TRBJ2-2	NA	TGCGCCAGCAGCCAAGGGACTAGCACACACACCGGGGAGCTGTTTTTT	CASSQGTSTHTGELFF
TRBD1	TRBV30	TRBJ1-5	NA	TGTGCCTGGAGTGAAATAGTTTGGAGGCCCGGACAGGGCAGAGGCCAGCCCCAGCATTTT	CAWSEIVWRPGQGRGQPQHF
NA	TRBV18	TRBJ2-5	once	TGTGCCAGCTCACCACTGCGGGGCGGAGAGACCCAGTACTTC	CASSPLRGGETQYF
NA	TRBV7-9	TRBJ1-2	NA	TGTGCCAGCAAGGGGGGGCAGGGCTTAAATGGCTACACCTTC	CASKGGQGLNGYTF
NA	TRBV4-1	TRBJ1-1	NA	TGCGCCAGCAGCCAATTCAGCGGGTCCACTGAAGCTTTCTTT	CASSQFSGSTEAFF
TRBD2	TRBV2	TRBJ2-3	NA	TGTGCCAGCAGTGCGAGACGAAGCGGGGGGTCCACAGATACGCAGTATTTT	CASSARRSGGSTDTQYF
NA	TRBV6-5	TRBJ2-2	NA	TGTGCCAGCAGTTACTCCGAGGGCGGGGAGCTGTTTTTT	CASSYSEGGELFF
NA	TRBV6-1	TRBJ1-1	few	TGTGCCAGCCGATTTACAGGGCCGTTGACTGAAGCTTTCTTT	CASRFTGPLTEAFF
TRBD1	TRBV19	TRBJ1-5	NA	TGTGCCAGTAGTCCCACGACAGGGGGATATCAGCCCCAGCATTTT	CASSPTTGGYQPQHF
TRBD1	TRBV29-1	TRBJ2-1	NA	TGCAGCGTTAATTTCGGGCAGGGGGCTGGCGAGCAGTTCTTC	CSVNFGQGAGEQFF
TRBD1	TRBV10-1	TRBJ2-7	NA	TGCGCCAGTGGCACCGAGTGGGACAGACCCTACGAGCAGTACTTC	CASGTEWDRPYEQYF
TRBD1	TRBV5-1	TRBJ1-2	NA	TGCGCCAGCAGCTTGCGGACAGGGGGCTATGGCTACACCTTC	CASSLRTGGYGYTF
TRBD1	TRBV10-3	TRBJ2-5	NA	TGTGCCATCGGGGGCCGGGACAGGGGAGGAGAGACCCAGTACTTC	CAIGGRDRGGETQYF
NA	TRBV10-2	TRBJ1-6	NA	TGCGCCAGCAGTGGCGGCTATAATTCACCCCTCCACTTT	CASSGGYNSPLHF